The 28 T cell receptor beta chains listed next were all sequenced from one sample in a study of cytomegalovirus exposure and HLA in healthy donors. The PCR made use of 60 Vbeta and 13 Jbeta primers. Here immunoSEQ multiplex PCR was the method, and the copy in TCRdb shows in-frame clones only, minus some. The table records 150,000 to 180,000 clones, approximately 80% of them present only once. Sequencing was performed on PBMCs. These receptors were collected from a middle-aged woman in good health and CMV-seronegative.

This clone was detected a few times. The chain combines TRBV6-1 with TRBJ2-7; D not certain. The CDR3 runs to 14 residues. The V end was cut by 3 bases, the J end by 7 bases, with 16 bases between. Germline V CDR1 and CDR2: MNHNS, SASEGT. DNA for the CDR3: TGTGCCAGCAGTGATGACACGGTAGTTTGGGAGCAGTACTTC. This codes for CASSDDTVVWEQYF.

The gene calls are TRBV2 and TRBJ1-4; perhaps TRBD1 as D (6 bases). This CDR3 is built from 15 residues. Germline V CDR1 and CDR2: SNHLY, FYNNEI. Trimming took 6 bases from V and 7 from J, leaving 18 bases between them. The CDR3 here is CASRGLQGRSEKLFF. CDR3 nucleotide sequence: TGTGCCAGCAGGGGACTACAGGGAAGGAGTGAAAAACTGTTTTTT.

The chain links TRBV5-8 to TRBJ2-7; TRBD1 matches 9 bases. Germline V CDR1 and CDR2: SGHTS, YDEGEE. After removal of 5 bases from V and 2 bases from J, the junction contained 2 bases not matched to a gene. This CDR3 comprises 13 residues. The CDR3 DNA sequence: TGTGCCAGCAGTGGGACAGGGACCTACGAGCAGTACTTC. This codes for CASSGTGTYEQYF.

This clone was seen a handful of times. The rearrangement joins TRBV28 to TRBJ1-5; the D is unclear. The CDR3 covers 14 residues. The ends were cut back, 4 bases at V and 2 bases at J, with 9 bases in the middle. Per germline, CDR1 MDHEN and CDR2 SYDVKM. CDR3 in amino acids: CASSWAGGNQPQHF. In DNA form, the CDR3 reads TGTGCCAGCAGTTGGGCCGGCGGCAATCAGCCCCAGCATTTT.

The V gene is TRBV6-1, the J gene TRBJ1-6; the D is unclear. V lost 0 bases and J lost 14, with 11 bases in between. The CDR3 consists of 13 residues. Germline V lookup: CDR1 MNHNS, CDR2 SASEGT. The CDR3 loop reads CASSEALVRSLHF. The DNA for the CDR3 is TGTGCCAGCAGTGAAGCGCTGGTGAGGTCCCTCCACTTT.

CDR3 amino acids: CASSNPGGKAQYF. CDR3 DNA sequence: TGTGCCAGCAGTAACCCCGGGGGAAAAGCGCAGTACTTC. The genes are TRBV2 and TRBJ2-7; D might be TRBD2 (6 bases). This CDR3 is built from 13 residues. Trimming took off 5 bases at V and 9 bases at J, with 17 bases between the two ends. CDR1 SNHLY and CDR2 FYNNEI come from the germline V gene.

V gene TRBV5-1 combines with J gene TRBJ1-6, with 8 bases matching TRBD1. CDR1 and CDR2 (germline): SGHRS, YFSETQ. V lost 1 base and J lost 10; bases outside the gene matches: 7. The CDR3 covers 15 residues. The CDR3 DNA is TGCGCCAGCAGCTTGTCGACAGGGGATAGGTCACCCCTCCACTTT. This codes for CASSLSTGDRSPLHF.

V gene TRBV28 combines with J gene TRBJ1-2, with TRBD1 matching 10 bases. Trimming at V came to 6 bases and at J to 8 bases, leaving 12 bases not matched to a gene. CDR1 and CDR2 from the germline V gene are MDHEN and SYDVKM. The length of the CDR3 is 15 residues. CDR3 protein: CASRGSGQGTRGYTF. The CDR3 nucleotides are TGTGCCAGCAGGGGCTCGGGACAGGGGACCAGGGGCTACACCTTC.

This clone was seen a handful of times. The chain uses TRBV27 and TRBJ1-2, with D perhaps matching TRBD1 (5 bases). Trimming left V 0 bases short and J 5 bases short, with 19 bases between. This CDR3 is built from 17 residues. Germline V CDR1 and CDR2: MNHEY, SMNVEV (reference sequence). CDR3 nucleotides: TGTGCCAGCAGTTTATCGCCGGGGGAGGGGCGCAGGTATGGCTACACCTTC. Translated: CASSLSPGEGRRYGYTF.

This clone was counted between two and nine times. The chain links TRBV7-9 to TRBJ1-1; 8 nucleotides align to TRBD1. V lost 5 bases, J lost 11 bases, and 16 bases stayed unmatched. The CDR3 spans 15 residues. The germline CDR1 and CDR2 sequences are SEHNR and FQNEAQ (reference sequence). The CDR3 sequence: CASSQAGGGVSTAFF. The DNA for the CDR3 is TGTGCCAGCAGCCAAGCAGGGGGCGGGGTTTCTACGGCTTTCTTT.

The chain is built from TRBV5-8 and TRBJ1-1; no reliable D call. In germline, CDR1 is SGHTS, CDR2 YDEGEE. V dropped 6 bases and J dropped 8 bases, with 11 bases sitting between them. This CDR3 is 11 amino acids long. The DNA of the CDR3 is TGTGCCAGCATCACCTCCAGGGAAGCTTTCTTT. Protein product: CASITSREAFF.

On this clone itself: The same CDR3 is also encoded by other DNA sequences in this sample. This rearrangement joins TRBV5-4 to TRBJ1-6; no definite D call. Germline V gives CDR1 SGHNT, CDR2 YYREEE (reference sequence). The CDR3 sequence is 14 residues long. V was shortened by 4 bases and J by 6 bases, with 11 bases between the two germline ends. The CDR3 is CASSEDWTNSPLHF. The CDR3 nucleotides read TGTGCCAGCAGCGAGGACTGGACTAATTCACCCCTCCACTTT.

The J gene is TRBJ2-1, the V gene TRBV5-1, with 7 positions matching TRBD2. Per the germline V gene, CDR1 is SGHRS and CDR2 is YFSETQ. The CDR3 spans 17 residues. V lost 4 bases to trimming and J lost 4 bases; unmatched junction nucleotides: 14. DNA for the CDR3: TGCGCCAGCAGCCCAGCACCGATGAGCGGGGCATACAATGAGCAGTTCTTC. Its translation: CASSPAPMSGAYNEQFF.

This sequence joins TRBV28 and TRBJ1-6, with D hard to call. The CDR3 has 12 amino acids. Germline assignment: CDR1 MDHEN and CDR2 SYDVKM. Trimming took 2 bases from V and 10 from J, leaving 6 bases between them. CDR3 loop: CASSLIRSPLHF. CDR3 nucleotide sequence: TGTGCCAGCAGTTTAATCAGATCACCCCTCCACTTT.

J is TRBJ2-5 and V is TRBV29-1; 8 bases match TRBD2. The trim removed 7 bases at V and 7 bases at J, leaving 14 bases unmatched. CDR3 size: 14 residues. The V gene's germline CDR1 is SQVTM and CDR2 ANQGSEA. The CDR3 is CSAELAVGEVTQYF. The CDR3, as DNA: TGCAGCGCCGAACTAGCGGTGGGCGAGGTGACCCAGTACTTC. Variable domain in full (rest from reference TRBV29-1 and TRBJ2-5): SAVISQKPSRDICQRGTSLTIQCQVDSQVTMMFWYRQQPGQSLTLIATANQGSEATYESGFVIDKFPISRPNLTFSTLTVSNMSPEDSSIYLCSAELAVGEVTQYFGPGTRLLVL.

The rearrangement links TRBV27 to TRBJ2-5; possibly TRBD2 for D (5 bases). The J call may be in error: the DNA end matches TRBJ2-7 better. In germline, CDR1 is MNHEY, CDR2 SMNVEV (reference sequence). The CDR3 spans 13 residues. CDR3 nucleotides: TGTGCCAGCAGTGAGGGAAGGGCCTACGAGCAGTACTTC. Translating gives CASSEGRAYEQYF.

The rearrangement uses TRBV6-1 and TRBJ2-1, with 7 bases matching TRBD2. The CDR3 spans 15 residues. V lost 6 bases to trimming and J lost 6 bases; unmatched junction nucleotides: 11. CDR1 MNHNS and CDR2 SASEGT come from the germline V gene. The CDR3 DNA reads TGTGCCAGCAGCGTGACTAGCCTTTCTGCCAATGAGCAGTTCTTC. Translation gives CASSVTSLSANEQFF.

This clone has just one count. The chain is built from TRBV4-1 and TRBJ2-7; the match to TRBD1 covers 9 bases. Trimming cost V 4 bases and J 6 bases; bases outside gene matches: 10. This CDR3 contains 15 residues. The V gene's germline CDR1 is MGHRA and CDR2 YSYEKL. The CDR3: CASSPRGDRGAEQYF. As DNA, the CDR3 is TGCGCCAGCAGCCCCCGAGGAGACAGGGGGGCCGAGCAGTACTTC.

The chain links TRBV28 to TRBJ1-2; D is unclear. The germline V and J ends were trimmed by 2 bases and 1 base, with 5 bases remaining between them. This CDR3 contains 13 residues. CDR1 and CDR2 (germline): MDHEN, SYDVKM. Written as DNA, the CDR3 is TGTGCCAGCAGTTTAGACTATAACTATGGCTACACCTTC. Residues: CASSLDYNYGYTF.

The chain joins TRBV6-1 to TRBJ1-1, with TRBD1 matching over 8 bases. CDR1 and CDR2 from the germline V gene are MNHNS and SASEGT. This CDR3 comprises 14 residues. Trimming removed 6 bases from V and 3 bases from J; junction bases left unmatched: 6. As DNA, the CDR3 is TGTGCCAGCAGCCAGGACAGGGAGGACACTGAAGCTTTCTTT. This sequence encodes CASSQDREDTEAFF.

A few counts support this clone. The chain joins TRBV7-2 to TRBJ1-1; maybe TRBD1 (5 bases). V was pared by 3 bases and J by 4 bases, with 15 bases between. This CDR3 is built from 15 residues. CDR1 SGHTA and CDR2 FQGNSA come from the germline V gene. The CDR3 sequence is CASSFTFAGGTEAFF. The CDR3 region has the DNA TGTGCCAGCAGCTTTACCTTCGCGGGGGGCACTGAAGCTTTCTTT. Drawing the rest from reference TRBV7-2 and TRBJ1-1, the complete variable domain is GAGVSQSPSNKVTEKGKDVELRCDPISGHTALYWYRQSLGQGLEFLIYFQGNSAPDKSGLPSDRFSAERTGGSVSTLTIQRTQQEDSAVYLCASSFTFAGGTEAFFGQGTRLTVV.

This clone was detected once. V usage is TRBV5-6 and J usage is TRBJ2-2, with D hard to call. There are 13 residues in the CDR3. Trimming stripped 4 bases from V and 8 bases from J, with 12 bases between. From germline, CDR1 is SGHDT and CDR2 YYEEEE. The CDR3 sequence is CASSPEESGELFF. DNA of the CDR3: TGTGCCAGCAGCCCCGAGGAGAGTGGGGAGCTGTTTTTT.

This clone was observed a handful of times. The chain joins TRBV28 to TRBJ1-2, with D perhaps TRBD1 (5 bases). From germline, CDR1 is MDHEN and CDR2 SYDVKM. V lost 5 bases, J lost 4 bases, and 14 bases lay in between. The CDR3 has 14 amino acids. The DNA of the CDR3 is TGTGCCAGCAGTCCCGCCGGGGGAGGCTATGGCTACACCTTC. Its translation: CASSPAGGGYGYTF.

The chain has TRBV7-9 and TRBJ2-1, with D perhaps TRBD1 (7 bases). The CDR3 is 18 amino acids. From germline, CDR1 is SEHNR and CDR2 FQNEAQ (reference sequence). The V end was cut by 6 bases, the J end by 5 bases, with 26 bases between. CDR3: CASRRTLEGAEGHNEQFF. The CDR3 DNA sequence: TGTGCCAGCAGACGTACCCTGGAGGGGGCCGAGGGACACAATGAGCAGTTCTTC.

The rearrangement links TRBV28 to TRBJ1-5, with D unclear. The CDR3 spans 11 residues. CDR1 MDHEN and CDR2 SYDVKM come from the germline V gene. Trimming removed 6 bases at V and 4 bases at J, with 4 bases between. CDR3 in amino acids: CASSVNQPQHF. The CDR3 DNA reads as TGTGCCAGCAGCGTTAATCAGCCCCAGCATTTT.

The rearrangement links TRBV6-1 to TRBJ1-2; D perhaps matches TRBD1 (6 bases). This CDR3 has 11 residues. V was trimmed by 4 bases and J by 8 bases, leaving 8 bases between them. Germline CDR1 is MNHNS and CDR2 is SASEGT. CDR3 amino acids: CASSAQGGYTF. The CDR3 coding sequence is TGTGCCAGCAGTGCCCAGGGGGGCTACACCTTC.

This clone was seen more than once but under ten times. The chain uses TRBV12-1 and TRBJ2-3; TRBD1 is the table's D call, not checked against the DNA. TRBV12-1 is a documented pseudogene. The CDR3 is 8 residues long. The CDR3 region is CASSQQYF. CDR3 coding DNA: TGTGCCAGCAGTCAGCAGTATTTT.

The chain employs TRBV2 and TRBJ2-3, with 11 positions matching TRBD1. Germline values: CDR1 SNHLY, CDR2 FYNNEI. The CDR3 spans 16 residues. Unmatched junction bases numbered 7, after V lost 4 bases and J lost 4 bases. CDR3 bases: TGTGCCAGCAGTGCGGGGACAGGGGGTGAGTCAGATACGCAGTATTTT. This translates into CASSAGTGGESDTQYF.